This T cell receptor beta chain was identified in a study of blood T cell repertoires in COVID-19. This clone was detected only a few times. Only in-frame clones appear in the TCRdb table, and some are missing; sequencing was by immunoSEQ multiplex PCR. The sample consists of approximately 350,000 clones, about 90% of them appearing once. This CDR3 has 15 amino acids. Germline V lookup: CDR1 KGHSY, CDR2 FQNENV. The germline V and J ends were trimmed by 0 bases and 5 bases, with 13 bases remaining between them. Sequenced: peripheral blood. This TCR came from a man aged 35-49 years with acute or convalescent COVID-19. The rearrangement uses TRBV16 and TRBJ2-5; maybe TRBD1 (6 bases). The CDR3 bases are TGTGCCAGCAGCCAATCGCAACAGGGCATCGAGACCCAGTACTTC. Translated: CASSQSQQGIETQYF.